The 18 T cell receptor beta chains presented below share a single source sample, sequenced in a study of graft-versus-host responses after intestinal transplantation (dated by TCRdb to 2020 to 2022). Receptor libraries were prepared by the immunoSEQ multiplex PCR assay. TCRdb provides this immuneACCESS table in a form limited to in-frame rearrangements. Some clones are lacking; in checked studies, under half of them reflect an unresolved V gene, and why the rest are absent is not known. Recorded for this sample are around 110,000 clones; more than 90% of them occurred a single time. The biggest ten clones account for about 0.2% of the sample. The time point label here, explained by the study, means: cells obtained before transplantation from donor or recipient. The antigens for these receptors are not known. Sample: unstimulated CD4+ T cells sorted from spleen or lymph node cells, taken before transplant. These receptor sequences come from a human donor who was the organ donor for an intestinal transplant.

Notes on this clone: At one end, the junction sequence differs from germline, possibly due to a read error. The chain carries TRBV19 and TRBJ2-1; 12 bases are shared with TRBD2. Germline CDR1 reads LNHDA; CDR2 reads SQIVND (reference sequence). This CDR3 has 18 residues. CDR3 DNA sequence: TGTGCCAGTCGGGGTAGGCTAGCGGGAGGGCGCTCCTACACTGAGCAGTTCTTC. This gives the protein CASRGRLAGGRSYTEQFF.

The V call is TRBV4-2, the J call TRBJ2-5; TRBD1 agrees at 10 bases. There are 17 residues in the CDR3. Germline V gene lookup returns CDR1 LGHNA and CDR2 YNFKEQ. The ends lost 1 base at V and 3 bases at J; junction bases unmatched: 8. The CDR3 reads CASSQAGTGEWKETQYF. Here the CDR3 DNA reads TGTGCCAGCAGCCAAGCTGGGACAGGGGAATGGAAAGAGACCCAGTACTTC.

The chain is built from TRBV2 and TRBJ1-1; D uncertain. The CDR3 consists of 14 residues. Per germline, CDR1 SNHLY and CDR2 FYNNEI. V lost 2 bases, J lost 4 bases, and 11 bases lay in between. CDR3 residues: CASSERPEGTEAFF. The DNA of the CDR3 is TGTGCCAGCAGTGAAAGGCCCGAGGGCACTGAAGCTTTCTTT.

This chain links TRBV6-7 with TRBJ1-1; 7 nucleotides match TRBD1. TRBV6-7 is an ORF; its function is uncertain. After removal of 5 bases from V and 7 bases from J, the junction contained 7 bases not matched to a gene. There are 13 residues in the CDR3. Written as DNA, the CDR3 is TGTGCCAGCAGTGGCTCTAACAGGGGTGAAGCTTTCTTT. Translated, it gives CASSGSNRGEAFF.

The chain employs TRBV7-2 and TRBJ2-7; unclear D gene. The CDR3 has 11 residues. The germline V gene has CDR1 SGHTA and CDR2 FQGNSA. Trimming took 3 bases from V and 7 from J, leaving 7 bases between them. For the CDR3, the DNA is TGTGCCAGCAGCTTGGCCCTGGAGCAGTACTTC. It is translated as CASSLALEQYF.

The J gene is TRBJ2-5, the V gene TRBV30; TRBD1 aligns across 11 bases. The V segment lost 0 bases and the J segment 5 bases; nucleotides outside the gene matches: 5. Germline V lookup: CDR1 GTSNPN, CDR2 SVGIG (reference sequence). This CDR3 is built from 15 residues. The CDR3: CAWSVDRGLWETQYF. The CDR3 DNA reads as TGTGCCTGGAGTGTGGACAGGGGGCTTTGGGAGACCCAGTACTTC.

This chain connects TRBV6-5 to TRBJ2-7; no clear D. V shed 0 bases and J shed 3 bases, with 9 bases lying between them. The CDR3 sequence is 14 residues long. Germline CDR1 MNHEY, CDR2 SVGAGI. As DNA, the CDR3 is TGTGCCAGCAGTTACTCGCACATCCGCTACGAGCAGTACTTC. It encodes CASSYSHIRYEQYF.

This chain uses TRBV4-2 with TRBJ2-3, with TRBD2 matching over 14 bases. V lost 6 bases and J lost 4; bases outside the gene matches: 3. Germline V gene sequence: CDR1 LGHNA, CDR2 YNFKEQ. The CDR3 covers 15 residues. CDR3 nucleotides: TGTGCCAGCAGAAGACTAGCGGGAGGGTCAGATACGCAGTATTTT. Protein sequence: CASRRLAGGSDTQYF.

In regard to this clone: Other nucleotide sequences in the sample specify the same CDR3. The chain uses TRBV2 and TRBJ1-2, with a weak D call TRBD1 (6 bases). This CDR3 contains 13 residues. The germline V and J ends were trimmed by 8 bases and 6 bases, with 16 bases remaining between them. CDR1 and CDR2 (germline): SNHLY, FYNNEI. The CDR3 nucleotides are TGTGCCAGCCGGGGGAGGGGGGACGATGGCTACACCTTC. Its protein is CASRGRGDDGYTF.

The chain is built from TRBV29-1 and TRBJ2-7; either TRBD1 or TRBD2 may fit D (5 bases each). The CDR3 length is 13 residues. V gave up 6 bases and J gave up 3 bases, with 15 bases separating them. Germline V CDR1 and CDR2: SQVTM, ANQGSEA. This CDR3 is CSVIRDGGYEQYF. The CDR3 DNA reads TGCAGCGTAATCCGGGACGGAGGCTACGAGCAGTACTTC.

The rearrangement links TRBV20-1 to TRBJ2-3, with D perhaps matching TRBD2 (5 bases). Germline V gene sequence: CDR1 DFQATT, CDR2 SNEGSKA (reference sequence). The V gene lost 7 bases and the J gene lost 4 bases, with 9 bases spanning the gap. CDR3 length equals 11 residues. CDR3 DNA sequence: TGCAGTGACGAGCGGTCAGATACGCAGTATTTT. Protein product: CSDERSDTQYF.

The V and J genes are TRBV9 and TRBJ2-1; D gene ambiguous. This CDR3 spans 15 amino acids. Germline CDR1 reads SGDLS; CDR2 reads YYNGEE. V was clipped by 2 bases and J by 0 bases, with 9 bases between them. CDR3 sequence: CASSVHPSSYNEQFF. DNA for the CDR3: TGTGCCAGCAGCGTCCACCCCAGCTCCTACAATGAGCAGTTCTTC.

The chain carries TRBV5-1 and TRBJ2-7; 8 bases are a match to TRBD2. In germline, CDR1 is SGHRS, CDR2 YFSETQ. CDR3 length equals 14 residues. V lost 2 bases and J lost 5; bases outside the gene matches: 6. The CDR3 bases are TGCGCCAGCAGCTTACTAGCGGTCTCGGACGAGCAGTACTTC. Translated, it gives CASSLLAVSDEQYF.

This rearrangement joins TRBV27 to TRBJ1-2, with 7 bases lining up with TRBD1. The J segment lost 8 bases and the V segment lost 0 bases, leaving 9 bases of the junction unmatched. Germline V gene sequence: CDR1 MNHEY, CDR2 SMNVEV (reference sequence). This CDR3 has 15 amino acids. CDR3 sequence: CASSLSGGVEGGYTF. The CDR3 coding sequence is TGTGCCAGCAGTTTATCAGGGGGCGTAGAGGGGGGCTACACCTTC.

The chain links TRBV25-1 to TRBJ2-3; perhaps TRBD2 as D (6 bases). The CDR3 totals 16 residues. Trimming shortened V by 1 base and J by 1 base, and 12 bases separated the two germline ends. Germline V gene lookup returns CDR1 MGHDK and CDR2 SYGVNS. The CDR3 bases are TGTGCCAGCAGTGAATTTGGAGGGGCGGGCACAGATACGCAGTATTTT. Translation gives CASSEFGGAGTDTQYF.

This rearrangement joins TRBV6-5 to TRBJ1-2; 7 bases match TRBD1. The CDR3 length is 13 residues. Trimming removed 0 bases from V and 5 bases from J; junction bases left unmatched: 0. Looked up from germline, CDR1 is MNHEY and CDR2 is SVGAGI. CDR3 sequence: CASSYSGQYGYTF. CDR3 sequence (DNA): TGTGCCAGCAGTTACTCGGGACAGTATGGCTACACCTTC.

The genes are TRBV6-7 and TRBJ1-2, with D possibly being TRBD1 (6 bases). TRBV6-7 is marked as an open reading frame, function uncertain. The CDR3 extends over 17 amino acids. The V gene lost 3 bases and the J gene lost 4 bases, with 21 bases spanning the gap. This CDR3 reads CASSYGAAGARTYGYTF. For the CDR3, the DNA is TGTGCCAGCAGTTATGGGGCGGCAGGGGCGCGGACCTATGGCTACACCTTC.

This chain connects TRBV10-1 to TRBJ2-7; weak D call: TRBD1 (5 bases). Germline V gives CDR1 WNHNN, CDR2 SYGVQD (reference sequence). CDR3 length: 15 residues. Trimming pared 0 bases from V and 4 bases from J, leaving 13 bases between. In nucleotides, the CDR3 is TGCGCCAGCAGTGAGTCAAGGCAGGGCAGGTACGAGCAGTACTTC. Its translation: CASSESRQGRYEQYF.